This T cell receptor (beta chain) is drawn from a study of cytomegalovirus exposure and HLA in healthy donors. Use of 60 Vbeta and 13 Jbeta primers characterized the PCR. The assay was immunoSEQ multiplex PCR, and TCRdb's table has in-frame clones only and misses some. The data contain under 150,000 clones, 73% of them singletons. What was sequenced was PBMCs. This TCR came from a middle-aged woman in good health and CMV-seronegative.

This chain's CDR3 is CASSRRQGAVGYTF. The CDR3 nucleotides read TGTGCCAGCAGCCGAAGACAGGGGGCGGTTGGCTACACCTTC. The chain employs TRBV6-5 and TRBJ1-2, with 10 bases identical to TRBD1. Per germline, CDR1 MNHEY and CDR2 SVGAGI. Trimming cost V 6 bases and J 7 bases; bases outside gene matches: 8. The CDR3 contains 14 residues.